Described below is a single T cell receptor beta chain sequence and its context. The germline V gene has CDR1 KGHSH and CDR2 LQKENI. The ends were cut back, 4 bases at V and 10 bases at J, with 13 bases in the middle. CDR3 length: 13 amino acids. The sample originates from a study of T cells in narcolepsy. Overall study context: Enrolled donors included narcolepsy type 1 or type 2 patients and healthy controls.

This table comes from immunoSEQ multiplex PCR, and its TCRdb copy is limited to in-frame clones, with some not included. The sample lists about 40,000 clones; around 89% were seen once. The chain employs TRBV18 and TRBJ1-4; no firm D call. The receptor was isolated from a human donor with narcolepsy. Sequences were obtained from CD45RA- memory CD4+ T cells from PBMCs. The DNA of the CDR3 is TGTGCCAGCTCACTAAAAGACACCCTAAAACTGTTTTTT. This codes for CASSLKDTLKLFF.